One T cell receptor (beta chain) is described in this entry. The antigen is not known. The sample is drawn from a study of T cell responses to AZD1222 COVID-19 vaccine. CDR3 size: 16 residues. V lost 4 bases and J 0 bases, leaving 10 bases between the germline ends. From germline, CDR1 is MNHEY and CDR2 SVGEGT. Study-wide results and caveats: Repertoires were collected only later (after the peak T cell response had occurred). Mapped onto spike, vaccine-associated CD4 TCRs spanned it and were dominant at 160-218 and 743-854. Females outnumbered males among donors, who were mostly white British; clonal diversity was possibly underestimated. AZD1222 recipients seropositive at baseline numbered only 5 to 7.

The method was immunoSEQ multiplex PCR; TCRdb's version includes in-frame clones alone and lacks a portion of them. The data hold roughly 180,000 clones, with over 80% observed a single time. This sequence originates from an adult in good health. The sample in question was peripheral blood, obtained on day 0 of AZD1222 vaccination. The chain combines TRBV6-2 or TRBV6-3 with TRBJ2-6; D may match TRBD1 or TRBD2 (5 bases each). The CDR3 spells CASSLGRPSGANVLTF. In DNA, the CDR3 is TGTGCCAGCAGTTTGGGACGGCCCTCTGGGGCCAACGTCCTGACTTTC.